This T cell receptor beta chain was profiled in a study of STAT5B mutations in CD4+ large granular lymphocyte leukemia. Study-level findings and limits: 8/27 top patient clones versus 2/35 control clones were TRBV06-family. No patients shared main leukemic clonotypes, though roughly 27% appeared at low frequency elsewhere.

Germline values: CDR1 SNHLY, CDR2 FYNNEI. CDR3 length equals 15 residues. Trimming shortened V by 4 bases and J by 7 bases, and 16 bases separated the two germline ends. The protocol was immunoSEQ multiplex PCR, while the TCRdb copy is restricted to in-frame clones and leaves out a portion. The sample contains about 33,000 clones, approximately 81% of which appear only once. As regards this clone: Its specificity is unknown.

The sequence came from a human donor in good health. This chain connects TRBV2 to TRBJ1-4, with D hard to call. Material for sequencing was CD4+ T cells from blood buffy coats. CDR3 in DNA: TGTGCCAGCAGTGGGGAACAGCCAGGAATTGAAAAACTGTTTTTT. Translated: CASSGEQPGIEKLFF.